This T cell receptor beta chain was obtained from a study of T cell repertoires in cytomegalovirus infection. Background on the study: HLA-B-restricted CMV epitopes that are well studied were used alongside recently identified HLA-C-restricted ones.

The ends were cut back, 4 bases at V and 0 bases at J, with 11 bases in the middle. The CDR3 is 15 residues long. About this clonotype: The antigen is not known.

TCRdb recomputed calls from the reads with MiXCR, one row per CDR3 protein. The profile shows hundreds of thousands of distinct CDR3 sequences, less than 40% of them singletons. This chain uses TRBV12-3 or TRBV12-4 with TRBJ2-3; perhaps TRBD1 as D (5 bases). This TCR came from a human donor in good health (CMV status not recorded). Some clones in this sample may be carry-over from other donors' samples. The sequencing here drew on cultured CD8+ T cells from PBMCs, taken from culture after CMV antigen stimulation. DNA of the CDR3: TGTGCCAGCAGTTCCTTCGACAGAAGCACAGATACGCAGTATTTT. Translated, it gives CASSSFDRSTDTQYF.